Below, one TCR beta chain is given with its context. This specimen belongs to a study of blood T cell repertoires in COVID-19. This table comes from immunoSEQ multiplex PCR, and its TCRdb copy is limited to in-frame clones, with some not included. This repertoire shows about 400,000 clones, 80% to 90% found once; its top ten account for approximately 1.5%. The TCR originated in a woman aged 25 to 39 with active or convalescent COVID-19. Sequencing was carried out using peripheral blood.

The CDR3 nucleotides read TGTGCCAGCAGTGAGCTACCAGGGGAAAACTACGAGCAGTACTTC. It is translated as CASSELPGENYEQYF. V is TRBV2 and J is TRBJ2-7; D is possibly TRBD1 (6 bases). The CDR3 is made up of 15 amino acids. Germline CDR1 is SNHLY and CDR2 is FYNNEI. Trimming took off 3 bases at V and 3 bases at J, with 15 bases between the two ends.